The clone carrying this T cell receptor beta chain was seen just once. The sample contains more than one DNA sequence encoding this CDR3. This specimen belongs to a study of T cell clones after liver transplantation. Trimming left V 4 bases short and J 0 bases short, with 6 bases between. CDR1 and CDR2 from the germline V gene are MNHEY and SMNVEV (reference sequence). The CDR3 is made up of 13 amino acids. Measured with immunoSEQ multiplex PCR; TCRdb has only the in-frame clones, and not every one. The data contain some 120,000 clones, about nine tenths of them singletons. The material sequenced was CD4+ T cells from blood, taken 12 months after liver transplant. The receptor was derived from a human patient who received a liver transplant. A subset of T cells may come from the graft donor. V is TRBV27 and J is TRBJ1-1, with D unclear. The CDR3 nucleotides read TGTGCCAGCAGTTCCCGATTGAACACTGAAGCTTTCTTT. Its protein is CASSSRLNTEAFF.